This TCR beta chain is from a study of CD8 T cells in ankylosing spondylitis. This clonotype was detected ten times or more. The V gene's germline CDR1 is SGHAT and CDR2 FQNNGV. CDR3 length: 16 amino acids. V shed 1 base, J shed 4 bases, and the junction held 4 bases outside the gene matches. MiXCR, applied by TCRdb to the 5' RACE reads, yields one record per CDR3 protein. The sample lists 25,000 to 40,000 distinct CDR3 sequences, about 7% occurring once. Sequencing was performed on blood, either unsorted or a sorted T cell fraction (not recorded which). V gene TRBV11-2 combines with J gene TRBJ2-2; 9 bases match TRBD2. This receptor was identified in a male donor with ankylosing spondylitis or in good health (not recorded which). This chain's CDR3 is CASSLVSAGGTGELFF. The CDR3 nucleotides read TGTGCCAGCAGCTTAGTCTCAGCGGGAGGCACCGGGGAGCTGTTTTTT.